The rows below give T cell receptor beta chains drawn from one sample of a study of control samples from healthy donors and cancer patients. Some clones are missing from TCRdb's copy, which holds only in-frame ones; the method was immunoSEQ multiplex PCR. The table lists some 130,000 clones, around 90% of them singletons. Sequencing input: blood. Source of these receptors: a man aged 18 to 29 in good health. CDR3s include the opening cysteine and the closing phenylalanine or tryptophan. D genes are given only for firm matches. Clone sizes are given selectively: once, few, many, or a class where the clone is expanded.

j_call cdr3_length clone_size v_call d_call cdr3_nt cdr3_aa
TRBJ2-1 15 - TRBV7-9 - TGTGCCAGCAGCTCAGAGGGAGCTCACTACAATGAGCAGTTCTTC CASSSEGAHYNEQFF
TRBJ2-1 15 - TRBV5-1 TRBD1 TGCGCCAGCACCAGGACAGGGGGCGCTCGCAATGAGCAGTTCTTC CASTRTGGARNEQFF
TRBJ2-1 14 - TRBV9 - TGTGCCAGCAGCCCCCCTGGGAAAGACAATGAGCAGTTCTTC CASSPPGKDNEQFF
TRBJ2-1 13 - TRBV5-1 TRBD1 TGCGCCAGCAGCTCCCGGACAGGGAATGAGCAGTTCTTC CASSSRTGNEQFF
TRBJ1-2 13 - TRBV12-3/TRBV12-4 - TGTGCCAGCAGTAGTGCGGTAGCTTATGGCTACACCTTC CASSSAVAYGYTF
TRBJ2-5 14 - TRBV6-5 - TGTGCCAGCAGTTTCGGCGGGATTCAAGAGACCCAGTACTTC CASSFGGIQETQYF
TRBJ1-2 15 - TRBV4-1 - TGCGCCAGCAGCCAAGATAGAGCAGTGAGAAATGGCTACACCTTC CASSQDRAVRNGYTF
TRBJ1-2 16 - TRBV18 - TGTGCCAGCTCACCACCGGATAGGCAATTTCGACGCGGCTACACCTTC CASSPPDRQFRRGYTF
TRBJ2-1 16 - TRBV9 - TGTGCCAGCAGCACCCATCTCGCGGGGGCTTACAATGAGCAGTTCTTC CASSTHLAGAYNEQFF
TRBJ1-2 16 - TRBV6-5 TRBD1 TGTGCCAGCAGTTCTACCTCGGGACAGGGGGACTATGGCTACACCTTC CASSSTSGQGDYGYTF
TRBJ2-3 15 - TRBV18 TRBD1 TGTGCCAGCTCACCACCCGGACAGGGGTCAGATACGCAGTATTTT CASSPPGQGSDTQYF
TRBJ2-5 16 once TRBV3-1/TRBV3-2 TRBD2 TGTGCCAGCAGCCCTTATAGCGGGGGGGCCGTGGAGACCCAGTACTTC CASSPYSGGAVETQYF
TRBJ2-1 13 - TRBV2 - TGTGCCAGCAGCCAGACTAGATCCAATGAGCAGTTCTTC CASSQTRSNEQFF
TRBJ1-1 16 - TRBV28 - TGTGCCAGCACCGGCGAGGGGAACATACCGAACACTGAAGCTTTCTTT CASTGEGNIPNTEAFF
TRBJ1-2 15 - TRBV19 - TGTGCCAGTAGCCCCCGACAGGCCACTAACTATGGCTACACCTTC CASSPRQATNYGYTF